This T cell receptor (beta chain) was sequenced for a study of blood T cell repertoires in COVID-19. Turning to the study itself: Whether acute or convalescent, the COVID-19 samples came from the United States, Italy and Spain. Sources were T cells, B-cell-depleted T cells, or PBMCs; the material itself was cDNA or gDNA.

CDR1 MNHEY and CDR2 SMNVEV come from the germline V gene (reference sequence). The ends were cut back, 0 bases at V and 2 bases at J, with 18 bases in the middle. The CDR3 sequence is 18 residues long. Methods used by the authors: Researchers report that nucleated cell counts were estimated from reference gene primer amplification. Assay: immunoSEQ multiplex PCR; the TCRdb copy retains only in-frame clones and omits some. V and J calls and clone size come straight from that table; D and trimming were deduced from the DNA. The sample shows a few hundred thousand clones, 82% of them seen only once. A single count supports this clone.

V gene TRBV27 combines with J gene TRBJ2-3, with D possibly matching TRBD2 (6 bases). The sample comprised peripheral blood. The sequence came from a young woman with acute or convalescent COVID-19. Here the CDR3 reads CASSLSGLRDSHTDTQYF. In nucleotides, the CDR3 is TGTGCCAGCAGTTTATCTGGCCTCCGGGACTCCCACACAGATACGCAGTATTTT.